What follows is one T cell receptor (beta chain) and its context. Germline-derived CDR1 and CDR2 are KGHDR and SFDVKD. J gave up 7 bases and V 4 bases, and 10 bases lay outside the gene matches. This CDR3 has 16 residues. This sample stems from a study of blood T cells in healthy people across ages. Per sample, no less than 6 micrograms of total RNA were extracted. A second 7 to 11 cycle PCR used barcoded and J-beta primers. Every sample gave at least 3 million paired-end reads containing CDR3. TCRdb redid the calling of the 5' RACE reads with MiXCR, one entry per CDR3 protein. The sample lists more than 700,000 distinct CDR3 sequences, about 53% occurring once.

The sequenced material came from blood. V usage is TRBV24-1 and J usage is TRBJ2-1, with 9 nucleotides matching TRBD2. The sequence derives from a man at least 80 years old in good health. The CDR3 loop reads CATSDPQGLAGNEQFF. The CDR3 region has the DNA TGTGCCACCAGTGACCCACAGGGACTAGCAGGGAATGAGCAGTTCTTC.